Described below is a single T cell receptor beta chain sequence and its context. This clone turned up a few times. Its antigen is currently not known. Base qualities were left out, and no much larger clone turns up one base away. The sample belongs to a study of blood T cell repertoires in COVID-19 (dated by TCRdb to the early 2020s). In terms of the full investigation: Samples from collaborators originated in the United States, Italy and Spain and spanned both the acute and convalescent phases of COVID-19. The dataset comprised deeply sampled blood TCRbeta repertoires from subjects exposed to, actively infected with, or recovered from COVID-19. The repertoires were released in a freely available public database intended as a resource for research on the immune response to SARS-CoV-2. The samples were drawn from two sources: the first 160 participants of the ongoing ImmuneRACE study, and 950 to 1,500 subjects contributed by 6 global collaborators. Nearly every sample came with metadata listing a de-identified subject ID, COVID-19 status, age in years and sex. The material from the prospective study consisted of cDNA or gDNA derived from T cells, B-cell-depleted T cells, or PBMCs. Where available, HLA class I and class II types were taken from metadata supplied by the sample provider and were not determined by assay-based typing.

The immunoSEQ Assay, a bias-controlled multiplex PCR, was used to amplify TCRbeta CDR3 regions from genomic DNA. On the study's bioinformatics: The number of nucleated cells in each sample was estimated by amplification of reference gene primers within the assay. Sequence reads were collapsed and filtered to measure the absolute abundance of every unique TCRbeta CDR3 rearrangement. For each sample, productive Simpson clonality was calculated as the square root of Simpson's diversity index over productive rearrangements. As stored in TCRdb, this immuneACCESS dataset retains in-frame rearrangements with V and J assigned. A fraction of the clones does not appear; measured against another copy, unresolved V genes explain less than half of the discrepancy, and the remainder lacks a known reason. V, J and clone size were drawn from that table, and D and trimming were deduced from the DNA. Here the sample has roughly 150,000 clones; about 83% occur a single time. Together, the top ten hold about 2.1% of the sample.

Each collaborating institution followed its own protocols to collect whole blood in K2EDTA tubes. For TCRbeta analysis, collaborators shipped samples as frozen whole blood, isolated PBMCs, or DNA extracted from either of those sample types. The germline V and J ends show losses of 2 bases and 1 base respectively, and no gene match explains 1 base of the junction. The CDR3 has 15 amino acids, counting the end cysteine and phenylalanine. This entry keeps only the CDR3 DNA: 45 bases, framed from base 1. CDR1 and CDR2, looked up from the germline V gene, are MDHEN and SYDVKM. Beyond this particular receptor, the publication reports: The amount of clinical and demographic metadata varied by source and participant and was provided uncurated.

The clonotype comes from a woman aged 80 or over with acute or convalescent COVID-19. The rearrangement combines TRBV28 with TRBJ2-2; 7 junctional bases match TRBD1. The sample comprised peripheral blood. The bases read TGTGCCAGCAGTTTAAACAGGGGGAACACCGGGGAGCTGTTTTTT. The translation is CASSLNRGNTGELFF.